Following are 5 T cell receptor beta chains from one sample sequenced in a study of beta chain features in type 1 diabetes. Regarding the study as a whole: Across all four CD4+ subsets, people with type 1 diabetes showed modestly shorter TCRB CDR3s.

Reverse transcription of all isolated RNA meant that expressed TCRB transcripts were sequenced. Generated by immunoSEQ multiplex PCR, the TCRdb table keeps only in-frame clones and is missing some. In the table there are roughly 260,000 clones, around 20% of which are singletons. Their target antigens are unknown. Source material: naive CD4+ T cells from blood. These TCRs come from a woman between 35 and 50 years old with type 1 diabetes.

This clone was seen only a few times. This rearrangement joins TRBV5-1 to TRBJ2-5, with TRBD1 matching 8 bases. Germline V gene sequence: CDR1 SGHRS, CDR2 YFSETQ. There are 14 residues in the CDR3. V lost 2 bases, J lost 0 bases, and 0 bases stayed unmatched. The CDR3 nucleotides read TGCGCCAGCAGCTTACAGGGGGACCAAGAGACCCAGTACTTC. It codes for CASSLQGDQETQYF.

This clone was seen a handful of times. V and J are TRBV25-1 and TRBJ2-2, with 9 nucleotides matching TRBD1. J was trimmed by 7 bases and V by 6 bases; bases with no gene match: 9. This CDR3 spans 15 amino acids. The V gene's germline CDR1 is MGHDK and CDR2 SYGVNS. CDR3 sequence: CASRAGTGIIGELFF. Written as DNA, the CDR3 is TGTGCCAGCAGGGCCGGGACAGGGATAATCGGGGAGCTGTTTTTT. The full variable domain, with the rest looked up from reference TRBV25-1 and TRBJ2-2, is EADIYQTPRYLVIGTGKKITLECSQTMGHDKMYWYQQDPGMELHLIHYSYGVNSTEKGDLSSESTVSRIRTEHFPLTLESARPSHTSQYLCASRAGTGIIGELFFGEGSRLTVL.

This clone was seen a handful of times. J is TRBJ2-7 and V is TRBV5-1; the D gene is possibly TRBD1 (6 bases). V dropped 4 bases and J dropped 6 bases, with 11 bases sitting between them. Germline CDR1 SGHRS, CDR2 YFSETQ. CDR3 length: 12 amino acids. CDR3 DNA sequence: TGCGCCAGCAGCGGGGGCCGGGCCGAGCAGTACTTC. This codes for CASSGGRAEQYF.

This chain connects TRBV7-2 to TRBJ2-5; 7 bases map to TRBD2. The CDR3 totals 15 residues. Germline CDR1 reads SGHTA; CDR2 reads FQGNSA. J was trimmed by 4 bases and V by 2 bases; bases with no gene match: 7. For the CDR3, the DNA is TGTGCCAGCAGCTTACAAGCGGGATGGGGAGAGACCCAGTACTTC. It codes for CASSLQAGWGETQYF.

The table lists this clone with a few counts. The chain recombines TRBV30 with TRBJ2-2; D is possibly TRBD2 (6 bases). Germline V gene lookup returns CDR1 GTSNPN and CDR2 SVGIG (reference sequence). This CDR3 is built from 15 residues. The V end was cut by 7 bases, the J end by 8 bases, with 23 bases between. CDR3 amino acids: CASRRGGKKEGELFF. The CDR3, as DNA: TGTGCCTCCCGGCGGGGCGGGAAGAAAGAAGGGGAGCTGTTTTTT.